Listed below are T cell receptor beta chains from one sample, sequenced in a study of T cells after yellow fever vaccination. TCRdb independently ran MiXCR on the 5' RACE reads; one entry per CDR3 protein. The sample carries a few hundred thousand distinct CDR3 sequences, about 6.9% recorded once. Sample: PBMCs, taken about 49 days after the first yellow fever vaccination. The origin of the receptors is a man aged 18 to 30 who received the YFV17D yellow fever vaccine. Each CDR3 is given with its conserved first and last residue. A D gene is named only where the DNA matches it firmly. For some rows the clone size is stated as once, few or many, or as a class when expanded; others skip it.

- | TRBJ2-1 | many | TRBV5-1 | TGCGCCAGCAGCTTTTCCAATGAGCAGTTCTTC | CASSFSNEQFF
TRBD1 | TRBJ2-1 | few | TRBV12-5 | TGTGCTAGTGGTTTTACTGTGTTAAGGGACAGGGGCATAGATGAGCAGTTCTTC | CASGFTVLRDRGIDEQFF
- | TRBJ2-1 | many | TRBV9 | TGTGCCAGCACCCAAGGGGGGGGCTCCTACAATGAGCAGTTCTTC | CASTQGGGSYNEQFF
- | TRBJ2-7 | many | TRBV5-6 | TGTGCCAGCAGCCTACCGGGACGGGCCTACGAGCAGTACTTC | CASSLPGRAYEQYF
- | TRBJ2-3 | - | TRBV7-9 | TGTGCCAGCAGTTTGGTTCTAAGCACAGATACGCAGTATTTT | CASSLVLSTDTQYF
- | TRBJ2-4 | few | TRBV20-1 | TGCTGTGCTAGATCCTCACCTGGGGGCGCGTTACAAAACATTCAGTACTTC | CCARSSPGGALQNIQYF
- | TRBJ1-1 | - | TRBV27 | TGTGCCAGCACCTCCGGACGTATCATGAACACTGAAGCTTTCTTT | CASTSGRIMNTEAFF
- | TRBJ1-1 | few | TRBV6-2/TRBV6-3 | TGTGCCAGCAAAGACCCGGACACTGAAGCTTTCTTT | CASKDPDTEAFF
- | TRBJ1-5 | few | TRBV27 | TGTGCCAGCAGTTTATTACAGACCAATCAGCCCCAGCATTTT | CASSLLQTNQPQHF
TRBD2 | TRBJ2-5 | - | TRBV20-1 | TGCAGTGCTAGAGACAGGGACTACTTAGAGACCCAGTACTTC | CSARDRDYLETQYF
- | TRBJ2-2 | once | TRBV20-1 | TGCAGTGCTAGGAGCGGGAACACCGGGGAGCTGTTTTTT | CSARSGNTGELFF
TRBD1 | TRBJ1-1 | - | TRBV2 | TGTGCCAGCAGTAAACGGACAGGGGGAGCTGAAGCTTTCTTT | CASSKRTGGAEAFF
TRBD1 | TRBJ1-2 | few | TRBV7-2 | TGTGCCAGCAGCTCCAGGGGGGGGGGCGGCTATGGCTACACCTTC | CASSSRGGGGYGYTF
TRBD1 | TRBJ1-2 | - | TRBV10-3 | TGTGCCATCAGAGAAAGACAGGGAAATCATGGCTACACCTTC | CAIRERQGNHGYTF
- | TRBJ2-6 | - | TRBV5-4 | TGTGCCAGCAGGACGGACCTCTCTGGGGCCAACGTCCTGACTTTC | CASRTDLSGANVLTF
TRBD1 | TRBJ2-1 | many | TRBV5-1 | TGCGCCAGCAGCATTACAGGGGGCCATGAGCAGTTCTTC | CASSITGGHEQFF
- | TRBJ2-3 | - | TRBV23-1 | TGCGCCAGCAGTCAATTCGGGACAGTAAGCGGGGGAAGCACAGATACGCAGTATTTT | CASSQFGTVSGGSTDTQYF
- | TRBJ1-6 | - | TRBV6-5 | TGTGCCAGCAGCCCCCGGGACGGGATGTATCCCCTCCACTTT | CASSPRDGMYPLHF
- | TRBJ2-1 | - | TRBV29-1 | TGCAGCGTTGGAAGGGGTGCCTACAATGAGCAGTTCTTC | CSVGRGAYNEQFF
- | TRBJ1-2 | few | TRBV20-1 | TGCAGTGCCAAGGACAGCGGTAACTATGGCTACACCTTC | CSAKDSGNYGYTF
- | TRBJ2-2 | few | TRBV18 | TGTGCCAGCTCACTGCAGGCAGCCCCCGGGGAGCTGTTTTTT | CASSLQAAPGELFF
- | TRBJ2-3 | - | TRBV6-2/TRBV6-3 | TGTGCCAGCACACCGCCCACAGATACGCAGTATTTT | CASTPPTDTQYF
- | TRBJ2-1 | - | TRBV7-2 | TGTGCCAGCAGCGACGGGGGGCTGGACAATGAGCAGTTCTTC | CASSDGGLDNEQFF
TRBD2 | TRBJ2-1 | few | TRBV11-2 | TGTGCCAGCAGCTTAGTCCGCGGGGGGTACAATGAGCAGTTCTTC | CASSLVRGGYNEQFF
- | TRBJ2-5 | many | TRBV5-1 | TGCGCCAGCAGCTTGGCCCCGGGGCAAGAGACCCAGTACTTC | CASSLAPGQETQYF
- | TRBJ2-5 | few | TRBV4-1 | TGCGCCAGCAGCCAAGGGAATACACTGTCGGAAGAGACCCAGTACTTC | CASSQGNTLSEETQYF
TRBD1 | TRBJ1-6 | - | TRBV5-1 | TGCGCCAGCAGCAGGACAGGACCTGGGAATAATTCACCCCTCCACTTT | CASSRTGPGNNSPLHF
- | TRBJ1-5 | few | TRBV5-1 | TGCGCCAGCAGCTTGGCAGGGTTCGGGCAGCCCCAGCATTTT | CASSLAGFGQPQHF
- | TRBJ1-5 | many | TRBV12-3/TRBV12-4 | TGTGCCAGCAGTTTAGGGGGGACGGTCAATCAGCCCCAGCATTTT | CASSLGGTVNQPQHF
- | TRBJ2-2 | few | TRBV5-4 | TGTGCCAGCAGGGCCGGTGAGGGAACGAACACCGGGGAGCTGTTTTTT | CASRAGEGTNTGELFF
TRBD1 | TRBJ2-3 | many | TRBV4-3 | TGCGCCAGCAGCCCGGGGACAGTTGGGAACTCAGATACGCAGTATTTT | CASSPGTVGNSDTQYF
TRBD2 | TRBJ2-1 | many | TRBV14 | TGTGCCAGCAGCCTCACGGGGGGAAGCTACAATGAGCAGTTCTTC | CASSLTGGSYNEQFF
- | TRBJ1-5 | many | TRBV5-6 | TGTGCCAGCAGCTTGGGAGGGGACCAGCCCCAGCATTTT | CASSLGGDQPQHF
- | TRBJ1-3 | few | TRBV3-1 | TGTGCCAGCAGCCAAAAGGGGTTTGGAAACACCATATATTTT | CASSQKGFGNTIYF
TRBD1 | TRBJ1-1 | - | TRBV5-1 | TGCGCCAGCAGCCCGACAGGGGCGAACACTGAAGCTTTCTTT | CASSPTGANTEAFF
TRBD1 | TRBJ2-2 | many | TRBV4-1 | TGCGCCAGCAGCATCTCCGGGACAGGGTTGTCCCCCTCCGGGGAGCTGTTTTTT | CASSISGTGLSPSGELFF
- | TRBJ1-4 | few | TRBV5-8 | TGTGCCAGCACCCTATCGGGAACGACTAATGAAAAACTGTTTTTT | CASTLSGTTNEKLFF
TRBD1 | TRBJ2-5 | - | TRBV7-8 | TGTGCCAGTCCACCTGGGGACAGGGTGGGAAGAGAGACCCAGTACTTC | CASPPGDRVGRETQYF
TRBD2 | TRBJ2-3 | - | TRBV6-5 | TGTGCCAGCAGTTACTCGTACAGCGGGGGGGCCGTTGATACGCAGTATTTT | CASSYSYSGGAVDTQYF
TRBD1 | TRBJ1-2 | few | TRBV7-9 | TGTGCCAGCAGCACTCGAGACAGGGGGTCTGGTGGCTACACCTTC | CASSTRDRGSGGYTF
- | TRBJ2-1 | few | TRBV7-9 | TGTGCCAGCAGCTTAGAATCGTGGGAGCAGTTCTTC | CASSLESWEQFF
TRBD1 | TRBJ2-1 | - | TRBV19 | TGTGCCAGTAGTATAACCTTCGGGACAGGGTCCAATGAGCAGTTCTTC | CASSITFGTGSNEQFF
TRBD1 | TRBJ2-1 | - | TRBV5-5 | TGTGCCAGCAGCTTGGGGACAGGGGGTGATGAGCAGTTCTTC | CASSLGTGGDEQFF
- | TRBJ1-6 | many | TRBV6-5 | TGTGCCAGCAGTTACGAGCGGCGTGATTCACCCCTCCACTTT | CASSYERRDSPLHF
- | TRBJ2-5 | many | TRBV28 | TGTGCCAGCAGTTTAAATGTCCCAGAGACCCAGTACTTC | CASSLNVPETQYF
- | TRBJ1-2 | - | TRBV12-3/TRBV12-4 | TGTGCCAGCAGTTTACTACCAGGGTTAGCTGAAAAAGACTACACCTTC | CASSLLPGLAEKDYTF
TRBD1 | TRBJ1-1 | few | TRBV20-1 | TGCAGTGCTGGGGCAGGGGGCACTGAAGCTTTCTTT | CSAGAGGTEAFF
TRBD2 | TRBJ2-1 | many | TRBV28 | TGTGCCAGCGTAGGCGGGAGCTCCTACAATGAGCAGTTCTTC | CASVGGSSYNEQFF